The rows below give T cell receptor beta chains drawn from one sample of a study of cytomegalovirus exposure and HLA in healthy donors. Profiled with immunoSEQ multiplex PCR; TCRdb holds only in-frame clones, not every one. In the table there are around 150,000 clones, 70% to 90% of which are singletons. Sequencing was carried out using PBMCs. The receptors shown here come from a woman between 35 and 50 years old in good health and CMV-seropositive. Each CDR3 is given with its conserved first and last residue. Fields, in order: clone size, J gene, V gene, D gene, CDR3 DNA, CDR3 protein. A D gene is named only where the DNA matches it firmly. The size of a clone is reported for some rows only, either as once, few or many, or as a class for expanded clones.

few	TRBJ2-2	TRBV5-5	.	TGTGCCAGCAGCTTTGGGCTAGCTACTAACACCGGGGAGCTGTTTTTT	CASSFGLATNTGELFF
.	TRBJ1-5	TRBV15	.	TGTGCCACCAGCAGAGAGCTCAGGGTTAATCAGCCCCAGCATTTT	CATSRELRVNQPQHF
.	TRBJ2-6	TRBV7-8	.	TGTGCCAGCAGCCTCCAAGGGGTGACGGGGGCCAACGTCCTGACTTTC	CASSLQGVTGANVLTF
.	TRBJ1-2	TRBV7-9	.	TGTGCCAGCAGCTTAGCAGGTTCGGGGGTTCTTTATGGCTACACCTTC	CASSLAGSGVLYGYTF
.	TRBJ2-3	TRBV5-8	TRBD1	TGTGCCAGCAGCGTATCGGGACAGCAGTTGGCAGATACGCAGTATTTT	CASSVSGQQLADTQYF
.	TRBJ2-1	TRBV28	.	TGTGCCAGCAGTTCACCTATGATAGGAGCTGAGCAGTTCTTC	CASSSPMIGAEQFF
.	TRBJ1-4	TRBV2	.	TGTGCCAGCAGTGAAGCGTGGAGGGGCCGACTGTTTTTT	CASSEAWRGRLFF
.	TRBJ2-5	TRBV29-1	TRBD1	TGCAGCGTCGGGGACAGGGTGGATGAGACCCAGTACTTC	CSVGDRVDETQYF
.	TRBJ2-7	TRBV30	TRBD2	TGTGCCTGTTCGGGGGGGATCTACGAGCAGTACTTC	CACSGGIYEQYF
.	TRBJ2-2	TRBV7-2	TRBD2	TGTGCCATTAAAAGCGGGAGCGACACCGGGGAGCTGTTTTTT	CAIKSGSDTGELFF
.	TRBJ2-2	TRBV6-6	TRBD2	TGTGCCAGCAGTCCGCCCGGACTAGCGGGAGCCGGGGAGCTGTTTTTT	CASSPPGLAGAGELFF
once	TRBJ2-1	TRBV28	TRBD2	TGTGCCAGCAGTTTGGTCGGACTAGCGGGTGAGCAGTTCTTC	CASSLVGLAGEQFF
few	TRBJ1-5	TRBV5-5	.	TGTGCCAGCAGCTTTCCGGGGGGCGCAAGCAATCAGCCCCAGCATTTT	CASSFPGGASNQPQHF
.	TRBJ1-3	TRBV27	.	TGTGCCAGCAGTCTCAGCGGCTCTGGAAACACCATATATTTT	CASSLSGSGNTIYF
.	TRBJ2-7	TRBV10-3	.	TGTGCCATCAGAAACAGGGAGTCCTACGAGCAGTACTTC	CAIRNRESYEQYF
.	TRBJ2-1	TRBV5-4	.	TGTGCCAGCAGCCAAGCGACGCGAAATGAGCAGTTCTTC	CASSQATRNEQFF
.	TRBJ2-1	TRBV7-2	TRBD1	TGTGCCAGCAGCCCCCCGGGACAGGGCCTCTACAATGAGCAGTTCTTC	CASSPPGQGLYNEQFF
.	TRBJ2-3	TRBV4-1	.	TGCGCCAGCAGCCAACTCTCGCGAGGGAACACAGATACGCAGTATTTT	CASSQLSRGNTDTQYF
.	TRBJ1-2	TRBV29-1	.	TGCAGCGCCCTGTTCCTCCGGGGCTACACCTTC	CSALFLRGYTF
.	TRBJ2-1	TRBV2	TRBD2	TGTGCCAGCAGTGATCGGACTAGCGGCTACAATGAGCAGTTCTTC	CASSDRTSGYNEQFF
.	TRBJ2-5	TRBV7-9	.	TGTGCCAGCAGCTTAGATACAGGGCGAGAGACCCAGTACTTC	CASSLDTGRETQYF
.	TRBJ2-2	TRBV6-5	.	TGTGCCAGCAGTTCCTTCCGGGCCAGCGGCGGGGAGCTGTTTTTT	CASSSFRASGGELFF
.	TRBJ2-2	TRBV10-3	.	TGTGCCATCAGTGAGGAGAGCCCCAGGACCGGGGAGCTGTTTTTT	CAISEESPRTGELFF
.	TRBJ2-5	TRBV27	.	TGTGCCACCCGGAAGGGGGGAGGGCCGGAAAAGACCCAGTACTTC	CATRKGGGPEKTQYF